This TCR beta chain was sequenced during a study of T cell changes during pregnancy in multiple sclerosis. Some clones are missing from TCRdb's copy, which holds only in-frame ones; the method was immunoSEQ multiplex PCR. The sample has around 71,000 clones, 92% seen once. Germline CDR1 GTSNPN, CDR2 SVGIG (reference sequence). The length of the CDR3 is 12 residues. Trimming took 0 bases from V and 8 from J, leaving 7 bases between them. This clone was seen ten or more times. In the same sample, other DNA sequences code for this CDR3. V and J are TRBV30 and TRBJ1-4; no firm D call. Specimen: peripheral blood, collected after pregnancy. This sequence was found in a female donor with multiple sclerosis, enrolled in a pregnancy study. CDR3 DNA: TGTGCCTGGAGTGTACTCAGGGAAAAACTGTTTTTT. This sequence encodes CAWSVLREKLFF. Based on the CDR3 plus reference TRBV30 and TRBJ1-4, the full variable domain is SQTIHQWPATLVQPVGSPLSLECTVEGTSNPNLYWYRQAAGRGLQLLFYSVGIGQISSEVPQNLSASRPQDRQFILSSKKLLLSDSGFYLCAWSVLREKLFFGSGTQLSVL.